The 11 T cell receptor beta chains in this list originate from one sample, sequenced in a study of T cell responses to AZD1222 COVID-19 vaccine. TCRdb's copy holds only in-frame clones and misses some; the assay was immunoSEQ multiplex PCR. The table has 160,000 or so clones, 90% seen once; the top ten hold approximately 2%. The sample consisted of peripheral blood, taken on day 0 of AZD1222 vaccination. These receptors originate from an adult in good health.

V and J are TRBV14 and TRBJ1-6, with TRBD1 identical over 7 bases. With V trimmed by 5 bases and J by 14 bases, 6 bases remained unmatched. The CDR3 spans 12 residues. Germline V gene sequence: CDR1 SGHDN, CDR2 FVKESK. CDR3 DNA sequence: TGTGCCAGCAGCTCCACGGACAGGACCCTCCACTTT. The encoded protein is CASSSTDRTLHF.

J is TRBJ2-7 and V is TRBV28, with 9 nucleotides matching TRBD1. Germline V gene lookup returns CDR1 MDHEN and CDR2 SYDVKM. This CDR3 contains 13 residues. V gave up 7 bases and J gave up 3 bases; unmatched junction bases: 4. The CDR3 region has the DNA TGTGCCAGCACACAGGGGGCGATCTACGAGCAGTACTTC. The encoded protein is CASTQGAIYEQYF.

This chain uses TRBV5-5 with TRBJ2-1; D is possibly TRBD1 or TRBD2 (5 bases each). Trimming pared 3 bases from V and 8 bases from J, leaving 18 bases between. The CDR3 is 15 residues long. Germline V gene lookup returns CDR1 SGHKS and CDR2 YYEKEE (reference sequence). DNA of the CDR3: TGTGCCAGCAGCTCCCCCGGGACCTCAGCTCATGAGCAGTTCTTC. Translating gives CASSSPGTSAHEQFF.

V gene TRBV5-4 combines with J gene TRBJ2-1, with 8 bases fitting TRBD1. The germline V gene encodes CDR1 SGHNT and CDR2 YYREEE (reference sequence). Germline trimming cut 3 bases from V and 6 bases from J; bases unmatched to any gene: 2. This CDR3 region has 13 residues. The CDR3 reads CASSSRGLNEQFF. CDR3 nucleotides: TGTGCCAGCAGCTCCAGGGGGCTCAATGAGCAGTTCTTC.

V and J are TRBV15 and TRBJ2-3; the D is unclear. Looked up from germline, CDR1 is LNHNV and CDR2 is YYDKDF (reference sequence). CDR3 size: 13 residues. Trimming shortened V by 1 base and J by 3 bases, and 5 bases separated the two germline ends. The CDR3 loop is CATSRAGTDTQYF. CDR3 bases: TGTGCCACCAGCAGAGCTGGGACAGATACGCAGTATTTT.

This clone was found a few times. The V call is TRBV28, the J call TRBJ1-2; D gene unclear. CDR1 and CDR2 (germline): MDHEN, SYDVKM. Trimming removed 4 bases from V and 8 bases from J, with 17 bases in between. CDR3 length: 14 amino acids. CDR3 sequence reads: CASSSATKPRGYTF. The CDR3 coding sequence is TGTGCCAGCAGTTCCGCAACTAAACCGAGGGGCTACACCTTC.

The chain joins TRBV10-3 to TRBJ2-3, with 7 nucleotides matching TRBD1. V gave up 2 bases and J gave up 0 bases; unmatched junction bases: 8. Germline CDR1 ENHRY, CDR2 SYGVKD. There are 17 residues in the CDR3. The CDR3 bases are TGTGCCATCAGTGAGGACTTGACAGGGCGTAGCACAGATACGCAGTATTTT. This encodes CAISEDLTGRSTDTQYF.

J is TRBJ2-1 and V is TRBV11-1, with 16 bases matching TRBD2. Germline assignment: CDR1 SGHAT and CDR2 FQDESV (reference sequence). The CDR3 totals 15 residues. V shed 5 bases and J 9 bases; nucleotides not matched to a gene: 4. The CDR3 region has the DNA TGTGCCAGCAGCGGGGGACTAGCGGGAGGGAGTGAGCAGTTCTTC. Translated, it gives CASSGGLAGGSEQFF.

The chain's CDR3 is CASSESMTRNYGYTF. The CDR3 DNA reads TGTGCCAGCAGTGAGAGTATGACACGTAACTATGGCTACACCTTC. This sequence joins TRBV25-1 and TRBJ1-2; D call uncertain. This CDR3 region has 15 residues. CDR1 and CDR2 from the germline V gene are MGHDK and SYGVNS. V lost 3 bases to trimming and J lost 1 base, with 12 bases between them.

The chain employs TRBV19 and TRBJ1-5; a weak D match, TRBD1 (5 bases). Germline assignment: CDR1 LNHDA and CDR2 SQIVND (reference sequence). V shed 5 bases and J shed 2 bases, with 10 bases lying between them. The CDR3 spans 14 residues. In DNA form, the CDR3 reads TGTGCCAGTAGTCCACGACAGCGCAATCAGCCCCAGCATTTT. Its translation: CASSPRQRNQPQHF.

The chain recombines TRBV6-5 with TRBJ2-7, with D unclear. V gave up 6 bases and J gave up 3 bases, with 6 bases separating them. The CDR3 sequence is 11 residues long. The germline V gene encodes CDR1 MNHEY and CDR2 SVGAGI. CDR3 residues: CASRRGYEQYF. In DNA form, the CDR3 reads TGTGCCAGCAGACGTGGCTACGAGCAGTACTTC.